These T cell receptor beta chains were read from a single sample in a study of molecular identifiers for immune sequencing clone quantification. TCRdb itself ran the PCR reads through MiXCR, one entry per CDR3 protein. This table has a few hundred thousand distinct CDR3 sequences, 24% appearing once. The specimen sequenced was naive CD8+ T cells from blood, with Jurkat cell RNA spiked in. The origin of the receptors is a human donor in good health. Some libraries in this study had Jurkat cell RNA spiked in. The CDR3 runs from the conserved cysteine through the conserved F or W. The D gene is left open where the match is weak. A row's size may be missing; if present it is once, few, many or a size class.

d_call | clone_size | j_call | v_call | cdr3_nt | cdr3_aa
NA | few | TRBJ1-6 | TRBV4-3 | TGCGCCAGCAGCCAAGGGGCCAGGGGTGTGCATTCACCCCTCCACTTT | CASSQGARGVHSPLHF
NA | NA | TRBJ2-2 | TRBV5-6 | TGTGCCAGCAGGCCTAGCAGGAGGGCCTCCGGGGAGCTGTTTTTT | CASRPSRRASGELFF
NA | NA | TRBJ1-2 | TRBV29-1 | TGCAGGAAAGCAGAAGTCACGGGCAGCTATGGCTACACCTTC | CRKAEVTGSYGYTF
NA | few | TRBJ2-5 | TRBV28 | TGTGCCAGCAGAGGGACTACCGGGACAGGTGAGGAGGAGACCCAGTACTTC | CASRGTTGTGEEETQYF
NA | few | TRBJ1-5 | TRBV7-8 | TGTGCCAGCAACCCTTCAGGGGATAGCAATCAGCCCCAGCATTTT | CASNPSGDSNQPQHF
NA | few | TRBJ1-6 | TRBV7-2 | TGTGCCAGCAGCTTGAGAGGACAGCCAACTTATAATTCACCCCTCCACTTT | CASSLRGQPTYNSPLHF
TRBD2 | NA | TRBJ2-3 | TRBV20-1 | TGCAGTGCTAGGTGGGCTAGCGGGAGCGCAGATACGCAGTATTTT | CSARWASGSADTQYF
TRBD2 | NA | TRBJ2-1 | TRBV4-3 | TGCGCCAGCAGCCACACTCATCTGGCGGCGGGAGGGCCTGAGTTCTTC | CASSHTHLAAGGPEFF
NA | many | TRBJ1-1 | TRBV4-1 | TGCGCCAGCAGCCAAGACCGGACAGCGAACACTGAAGCTTTCTTT | CASSQDRTANTEAFF
NA | many | TRBJ2-5 | TRBV6-2/TRBV6-3 | TGTGCCAGCAGGGAGGAGGGCAGTATGCACTTC | CASREEGSMHF
TRBD2 | NA | TRBJ2-7 | TRBV6-5 | TGTGCCAGCAGTCCCGGGGGAGGGAGCTCCTACGAGCAGTACTTC | CASSPGGGSSYEQYF
NA | many | TRBJ2-1 | TRBV29-1 | TGCAGCGTCCGCGGAAATGAACTCCGAGTCTGGAATGAGCAGTTCTTC | CSVRGNELRVWNEQFF
NA | NA | TRBJ2-3 | TRBV7-9 | TGTGCCAGTTGTGCGGGATCGAGGGATACGCAGTATTTT | CASCAGSRDTQYF
TRBD1 | few | TRBJ1-5 | TRBV6-2/TRBV6-3 | TGTGCCAGCAGTCGTGGGACAGGGATACAGCCCCAGCATTTT | CASSRGTGIQPQHF
NA | NA | TRBJ2-1 | TRBV7-9 | TGTGCCAGCAGCTTAGTTCTGGCTGGGGATGAGCAGTTCTTC | CASSLVLAGDEQFF
NA | many | TRBJ2-1 | TRBV28 | TGTGCCAGCAGCAACAAGAGCTCCTACAATGAGCAGTTCTTC | CASSNKSSYNEQFF
TRBD2 | few | TRBJ2-7 | TRBV30 | TGTGCCTGGAATGAGCGGGAGGGTTACGAGCAGTACTTC | CAWNEREGYEQYF
NA | NA | TRBJ2-7 | TRBV27 | TGTGCCAGCAGTTTGATCGGGGGCGCGCAGTACTTC | CASSLIGGAQYF
NA | many | TRBJ2-3 | TRBV3-1 | TGTGCCAGCAGCCACGGACAGCCAGATACGCAGTATTTT | CASSHGQPDTQYF
NA | NA | TRBJ1-3 | TRBV14 | TGTGTCAGCAGCCAAGATGTGGGCTACTCTGGAAACACCATATATTTT | CVSSQDVGYSGNTIYF
NA | many | TRBJ2-3 | TRBV7-8 | TGTGCCAGCAGCTATTCACGCAGCTCTAGCACAGATACGCAGTATTTT | CASSYSRSSSTDTQYF
NA | NA | TRBJ1-5 | TRBV24-1 | TGTGCCACCAGTGATTGGCGGGGGAATCAGCCCCAGCATTTT | CATSDWRGNQPQHF
NA | NA | TRBJ1-5 | TRBV21-1 | TGTGCCAGCAGCAAAGGAAAGGGGCAGGCCGACTTGAGTCGGGGAGTCGGGCCCCAGCATTTT | CASSKGKGQADLSRGVGPQHF
NA | NA | TRBJ2-7 | TRBV9 | TGTGCCAGCAGCCCGCGGGGAGGCTACTACGAGCAGTACTTC | CASSPRGGYYEQYF
TRBD2 | few | TRBJ2-3 | TRBV12-5 | TGTGCTAGTGGTAATAGCGGGAGCGGGTTCGACACGCAGTATTTT | CASGNSGSGFDTQYF
TRBD1 | NA | TRBJ2-7 | TRBV6-6 | TGTGCCAGCACTCGGACAGGCGAGATATACGAGCAGTACTTC | CASTRTGEIYEQYF
NA | few | TRBJ1-1 | TRBV6-2/TRBV6-3 | TGTGCCAGCAGTTGGGACATCGAAGCTTTCTTT | CASSWDIEAFF
NA | NA | TRBJ2-3 | TRBV7-6 | TGTGCCAGCAGCTCTAACCCGTATACGCAGTATTTT | CASSSNPYTQYF
TRBD2 | NA | TRBJ2-3 | TRBV6-5 | TGTGCCAGCAGTTACTCTAATAGCGGGGCCACAGATACGCAGTATTTT | CASSYSNSGATDTQYF
NA | NA | TRBJ2-7 | TRBV19 | TGTGCCAGTAGGACACAGACAGGTGGAACCTACGAGCAGTACTTC | CASRTQTGGTYEQYF
NA | many | TRBJ2-7 | TRBV28 | TGTGCCAGCAGTACCACCTACGAGCAGTACTTC | CASSTTYEQYF
TRBD1 | few | TRBJ2-3 | TRBV27 | TGTGCCAGCAGTTCCCAACCGGGACAGGGCCGAGATACGCAGTATTTT | CASSSQPGQGRDTQYF
NA | NA | TRBJ2-7 | TRBV6-2/TRBV6-3 | TGTGCCAGCGCGCTGTCCTACGAGCAGTACTTC | CASALSYEQYF
TRBD2 | NA | TRBJ2-2 | TRBV6-2/TRBV6-3 | TGTGCCAGCAGCCCAATACTAGCGGGAGCCTCCGGGGAGCCGTTTTTT | CASSPILAGASGEPFF
NA | many | TRBJ2-4 | TRBV11-2 | TGTGCCAGCAGCTCGACACTAGAGAACATTCAGTACTTC | CASSSTLENIQYF
TRBD2 | NA | TRBJ2-7 | TRBV4-3 | TGCGCCAGCAGCCAAGATACGGGAGGGCCCTACGAGCAGTACTTC | CASSQDTGGPYEQYF
TRBD1 | few | TRBJ2-7 | TRBV12-3/TRBV12-4 | TGTGCCAGCAGTTTCGCCAGGGGGACCTACGAGCAGTACTTC | CASSFARGTYEQYF
NA | NA | TRBJ2-3 | TRBV19 | TGTGCCAGTAGTATTGTAGGGGCTAGCACAGATACGCAGTATTTT | CASSIVGASTDTQYF
TRBD1 | few | TRBJ2-7 | TRBV5-6 | TGTGCCAGCAGCTTGGCCTTGAGGGGGCGCTGGGAGCAGTACTTC | CASSLALRGRWEQYF
TRBD1 | many | TRBJ1-4 | TRBV9 | TGTGCCAGCAGCGTAGCTCAGGGGGCTAATGAAAAACTGTTTTTT | CASSVAQGANEKLFF
TRBD1 | many | TRBJ2-3 | TRBV7-9 | TGTGCCAGCAGCTTAGCCTACGGACAGGGGGCGATTTCAGATACGCAGTATTTT | CASSLAYGQGAISDTQYF
NA | NA | TRBJ1-1 | TRBV6-2/TRBV6-3 | TGTGCCAGCAGCCAAGGGTCCCGGACCACTGAAGCTTTCTTT | CASSQGSRTTEAFF
NA | NA | TRBJ2-6 | TRBV4-3 | TGCGCCAGCAGCCAAGATCGAGACTCTGGTGGGGCCAACGTCCTGACTTTC | CASSQDRDSGGANVLTF
NA | many | TRBJ1-2 | TRBV28 | TGTGCCGGCAGTAAGGACAGACTCTATGGCTACACCTTC | CAGSKDRLYGYTF
NA | many | TRBJ2-3 | TRBV14 | TGTGCCAGCAGCCACGCGGAGGATACGCAGTATTTT | CASSHAEDTQYF
NA | NA | TRBJ1-1 | TRBV5-3 | TGTGCCAGCAGCTTGTGGGTCAGCACGACCACTGAAGCTTTCTTT | CASSLWVSTTTEAFF
NA | few | TRBJ1-3 | TRBV5-6 | TGTGCCAGCAGCTTTGGGGACACAGGGTCATCGGGAAACACCATATATTTT | CASSFGDTGSSGNTIYF
NA | few | TRBJ2-3 | TRBV7-9 | TGTGCCAGCATCTCCCAGGGGTCCATCACAGATACGCAGTATTTT | CASISQGSITDTQYF
NA | few | TRBJ2-3 | TRBV28 | TGTGCCAGCGCCAGGGGCGGCGCAGATACGCAGTATTTT | CASARGGADTQYF